Listed below are T cell receptor beta chains from one sample, sequenced in a study of blood T cell repertoires in COVID-19. The repertoire was sequenced with immunoSEQ multiplex PCR; TCRdb's copy has only in-frame clones and lacks some. Of under 100,000 clones in the sample, just under 80% are singletons; the top ten hold approximately 40%. The sequenced material came from peripheral blood. Source of these receptors: a man between 60 and 70 years old with COVID-19, enrolled during active disease. The CDR3 runs from the conserved cysteine through the conserved F or W. A D gene is named only where the DNA matches it firmly. Clone sizes are given selectively: once, few, many, or a class where the clone is expanded.

j_gene	len	d_gene	abundance	v_gene	CDR3aa	CDR3nt
TRBJ2-7	15	-	-	TRBV4-2	CASSQETRAYYEQYF	TGTGCCAGCAGCCAAGAAACTAGAGCTTACTACGAGCAGTACTTC
TRBJ2-2	17	-	-	TRBV5-6	CASSSPRGQTNTGELFF	TGTGCCAGCAGCTCCCCCCGTGGGCAGACAAACACCGGGGAGCTGTTTTTT
TRBJ2-1	12	-	-	TRBV6-5	CASSREYNEQFF	TGTGCCAGCAGCCGCGAATACAATGAGCAGTTCTTC
TRBJ1-3	15	-	few	TRBV19	CASSMFSYSGNTIYF	TGTGCCAGTAGTATGTTTTCGTACTCTGGAAACACCATATATTTT
TRBJ2-3	16	-	-	TRBV9	CASSVVGQGLTDTQYF	TGTGCCAGCAGCGTAGTCGGGCAGGGTTTGACAGATACGCAGTATTTT
TRBJ1-5	14	-	once	TRBV19	CASSLSRGNQPQHF	TGTGCCAGTAGTCTGAGCAGGGGAAATCAGCCCCAGCATTTT
TRBJ2-3	14	-	-	TRBV2	CASRTRSSTDTQYF	TGTGCCAGCCGGACTCGTTCTAGCACAGATACGCAGTATTTT
TRBJ2-7	15	-	-	TRBV29-1	CSVIFDTSEFYEQYF	TGCAGCGTGATCTTCGACACGTCGGAATTCTACGAGCAGTACTTC
TRBJ2-7	14	TRBD2	once	TRBV7-9	CASSSLASSYEQYF	TGTGCCAGCAGCTCACTAGCGAGCTCCTACGAGCAGTACTTC
TRBJ1-2	16	TRBD1	-	TRBV5-1	CASSLGGTGLSYGYTF	TGCGCCAGCAGCTTGGGAGGGACAGGGCTCTCCTATGGCTACACCTTC
TRBJ1-5	12	-	-	TRBV24-1	CATSDLLGTQHF	TGTGCCACCAGTGACTTACTAGGGACCCAGCATTTT
TRBJ2-7	15	TRBD1	-	TRBV29-1	CSGGRGGQGNHEQYF	TGCAGCGGAGGAAGAGGGGGACAGGGTAACCACGAGCAGTACTTC
TRBJ1-4	14	TRBD1	few	TRBV5-6	CASSFRDRGQKLFF	TGTGCCAGCAGCTTCCGGGACAGGGGCCAAAAACTGTTTTTT
TRBJ2-7	15	TRBD1	-	TRBV19	CASSIAGQGQYEQYF	TGTGCCAGTAGTATAGCTGGACAGGGACAATACGAGCAGTACTTC
TRBJ2-1	14	-	-	TRBV3-1/TRBV3-2	CASSQGRYYNEQFF	TGTGCCAGCAGCCAAGGCAGGTACTACAATGAGCAGTTCTTC
TRBJ1-4	15	-	-	TRBV15	CATSVGGAGNEKLFF	TGTGCCACCAGCGTCGGGGGTGCGGGTAATGAAAAACTGTTTTTT
TRBJ1-1	14	-	-	TRBV28	CASRSLEGVPEAFF	TGTGCCAGCAGATCATTAGAGGGGGTTCCTGAAGCTTTCTTT
TRBJ2-2	16	-	-	TRBV7-9	CASSLGAISTTGELFF	TGTGCCAGCAGCTTAGGAGCAATATCGACTACCGGGGAGCTGTTTTTT
TRBJ2-5	14	TRBD1	once	TRBV29-1	CSVAGTGGGETQYF	TGCAGCGTTGCGGGGACAGGGGGCGGCGAGACCCAGTACTTC
TRBJ1-3	16	TRBD1	few	TRBV27	CASSSGTAGSGNTIYF	TGTGCCAGCAGTTCCGGGACAGCCGGCTCTGGAAACACCATATATTTT
TRBJ1-1	14	-	-	TRBV7-3	CASSLYTGIAEAFF	TGTGCCAGCAGCTTGTACACAGGGATCGCTGAAGCTTTCTTT
TRBJ1-1	14	-	-	TRBV10-2	CASIGGTSNTEAFF	TGCGCCAGCATCGGGGGGACTTCGAACACTGAAGCTTTCTTT
TRBJ2-3	10	-	once	TRBV10-3	CATGTGTQYF	TGTGCCACCGGGACTGGGACGCAGTATTTT
TRBJ2-7	16	TRBD2	once	TRBV5-4	CASSKNQGPSGREQYF	TGTGCCAGCAGCAAAAACCAGGGCCCTAGCGGGCGCGAGCAGTACTTC
TRBJ1-2	13	-	-	TRBV7-3	CASSPTGLETYTF	TGTGCCAGCAGCCCAACAGGGTTGGAGACCTACACCTTC
TRBJ1-5	15	-	once	TRBV5-8	CASSLSRVGNQPQHF	TGTGCCAGCAGCTTATCCCGCGTTGGCAATCAGCCCCAGCATTTT
TRBJ2-7	13	-	-	TRBV6-5	CASRYRQATEQYF	TGTGCCAGCCGCTATAGGCAGGCCACCGAGCAGTACTTC
TRBJ2-3	15	TRBD1	-	TRBV7-9	CASSLGTGMLDTQYF	TGTGCCAGCAGCTTAGGGACAGGGATGTTAGATACGCAGTATTTT
TRBJ2-3	18	TRBD2	-	TRBV9	CASSPRGSGRASVDTQYF	TGTGCCAGCAGCCCCCGAGGAAGCGGGAGGGCCAGTGTAGATACGCAGTATTTT
TRBJ1-2	17	TRBD1	few	TRBV6-2/TRBV6-3	CASSYTPPEDRVLGYTF	TGTGCCAGCAGTTACACTCCACCTGAGGACAGGGTCCTCGGCTACACCTTC
TRBJ2-2	16	TRBD1	-	TRBV2	CASRARDRENAGAVFF	TGTGCCAGCAGGGCCCGGGACAGGGAAAATGCGGGAGCTGTGTTTTTT
TRBJ1-5	13	-	-	TRBV5-4	CASSTEQGQPQHF	TGTGCCAGCAGCACGGAGCAGGGACAGCCCCAGCATTTT
TRBJ1-5	15	-	-	TRBV18	CASSPRTDSNQPQHF	TGTGCCAGCTCACCTAGGACAGATAGCAATCAGCCCCAGCATTTT
TRBJ2-3	12	-	-	TRBV11-3	CASSTSVDTQYF	TGTGCCAGCAGCACATCAGTCGATACGCAGTATTTT
TRBJ1-2	13	-	-	TRBV14	CASSQGPNYGYTF	TGTGCCAGCAGCCAAGGGCCGAACTATGGCTACACCTTC
TRBJ2-2	17	TRBD2	few	TRBV4-1	CASSQVPGTRGTGELFF	TGCGCCAGCAGCCAAGTCCCGGGGACTAGAGGAACCGGGGAGCTGTTTTTT
TRBJ1-5	14	-	-	TRBV18	CASSLTGGDQPQHF	TGTGCCAGCTCCCTCACAGGTGGCGATCAGCCCCAGCATTTT
TRBJ2-3	14	-	few	TRBV7-9	CASTGTGSTDTQYF	TGTGCCAGCACGGGTACAGGTAGCACAGATACGCAGTATTTT
TRBJ2-3	14	TRBD1	-	TRBV29-1	CSARPGQATDTQYF	TGCAGCGCCCGCCCGGGACAGGCCACAGATACGCAGTATTTT
TRBJ1-1	15	-	once	TRBV6-5	CASSTPRAGDTEAFF	TGTGCCAGCAGTACCCCTCGAGCAGGGGACACTGAAGCTTTCTTT
TRBJ2-7	16	-	few	TRBV5-6	CASSLEVSAHSYEQYF	TGTGCCAGCAGCTTAGAGGTAAGCGCGCACTCCTACGAGCAGTACTTC
TRBJ1-2	11	TRBD1	-	TRBV30	CASQTGSGYTF	TGTGCCTCGCAGACAGGGAGTGGCTACACCTTC
TRBJ2-1	13	-	once	TRBV24-1	CATSDFRSGGLFF	TGTGCCACCAGTGATTTTAGGAGCGGTGGTCTGTTCTTC
TRBJ1-2	14	TRBD1	few	TRBV5-5	CASSGGQGNYGYTF	TGTGCCAGCAGCGGGGGACAGGGTAACTATGGCTACACCTTC
TRBJ1-5	13	-	-	TRBV5-1	CASSLGQGQPQHF	TGCGCCAGCAGCTTGGGCCAGGGTCAGCCCCAGCATTTT
TRBJ2-1	16	-	-	TRBV7-8	CASSQTSTIGNNEQFF	TGTGCCAGCAGCCAAACGTCGACGATCGGGAATAATGAGCAGTTCTTC
TRBJ2-5	16	TRBD2	-	TRBV4-2	CASSQVISGAQETQYF	TGTGCCAGCAGCCAAGTGATTAGCGGGGCTCAAGAGACCCAGTACTTC
TRBJ2-5	15	-	-	TRBV3-1/TRBV3-2	CASSPLDSAKETQYF	TGTGCCAGCAGCCCCTTGGATAGCGCTAAAGAGACCCAGTACTTC
TRBJ2-1	17	TRBD2	-	TRBV29-1	CSVHFLLAGGPNNEQFF	TGCAGCGTACACTTCCTACTAGCGGGAGGGCCTAACAATGAGCAGTTCTTC
TRBJ1-5	15	TRBD1	-	TRBV15	CATSRSQGENQPQHF	TGTGCCACCAGCAGGAGCCAGGGGGAAAATCAGCCCCAGCATTTT